This TCR beta chain was recorded in a study of memory CD4+ T cells and cytomegalovirus serostatus. Study-wide context: Healthy Belgian adult donors included about nine CMV-positive and 24 CMV-negative people.

About this clone itself: As yet, its antigen is unknown.

The sort gate was single viable CD3+CD4+CD8-CD45RO+ cells for memory CD4+ T cells. Authors' processing steps: Out-of-frame sequences were removed, leaving around 2.2 million distinct TCRbeta sequences. The table came from immunoSEQ multiplex PCR; TCRdb's copy has only in-frame clones and leaves some out. The V and J calls and clone size are taken from that table; D and trimming were inferred from the DNA. The sample lists around 63,000 clones; about 75% were seen once. Study findings and constraints: Suggested: most of the CMV-linked TCR signature lies in CD4+ memory cells. Each of 60 to 80 CMV-associated TCRbeta sequences occurred in one to five individuals.

The source is an adult in good health and CMV-seropositive. The specimen was memory CD4+ T cells from blood.

The CDR3: CASSDIRVDTEAFF. CDR3 bases: TGTGCCAGCAGTGATATACGGGTGGACACTGAAGCTTTCTTT. This chain joins TRBV2 and TRBJ1-1; D unclear. Germline lookup yields CDR1 SNHLY and CDR2 FYNNEI. The ends were cut back, 3 bases at V and 3 bases at J, with 11 bases in the middle. The CDR3 covers 14 residues.